The clone carrying this T cell receptor beta chain was seen repeatedly, ten times or more. Its antigen is unidentified. This sample was included in a study of T cell repertoires in cytomegalovirus infection. For the study at large: Signatures in public TCR beta sequences pointed to both CMV infection and matching HLA type. Findings of the study overall: Dominating the ex vivo response were HLA-C-restricted CMV-specific TCR beta clonotypes. Cumulative public TCR beta family frequency identified carriers of CMV plus the relevant HLA.

The germline gives CDR1 SGHVS, CDR2 FNYEAQ. This CDR3 contains 18 residues. The ends lost 8 bases at V and 7 bases at J; junction bases unmatched: 21. TCRdb processed the reads anew with MiXCR; each CDR3 protein has one entry. The table lists approximately 500,000 distinct CDR3 sequences, 16% of them singletons, with about 24% in the top ten. Sequencing was carried out using CD8+ T cells from PBMCs. This sequence was found in a human donor in good health (CMV status not recorded). Some clones in this sample may be carry-over from other donors' samples. The gene calls are TRBV7-6 and TRBJ1-2, with 11 bases aligning to TRBD1. The CDR3 is CASGSSRTGGEKDGGYTF. In nucleotides, the CDR3 is TGTGCCAGCGGGTCTAGCAGGACAGGGGGCGAAAAAGACGGTGGCTACACCTTC.